The 7 T cell receptor beta chains in this list originate from one sample, sequenced in a study of T-cell memory formation after mild COVID-19. Each CDR3 protein is one row after TCRdb ran MiXCR on the 5' RACE reads. Among 250,000 to 300,000 distinct CDR3 sequences listed, roughly 16% were seen once. The sequenced sample consisted of PBMCs or a T cell subset sorted from them (not recorded which). These receptors came from a man between 18 and 29 years old who had mild COVID-19 (a few samples of this study predate the infection). Cell type and time point are not known.

This clonotype was recorded many times. J is TRBJ1-2 and V is TRBV20-1; D is unresolved. Trimming pared 5 bases from V and 8 bases from J, leaving 15 bases between. The CDR3 has 12 amino acids. The V gene's germline CDR1 is DFQATT and CDR2 SNEGSKA (reference sequence). The CDR3 DNA reads TGCAGTGCTGCCAGTCCCACTGGCGGCTACACCTTC. Translating it yields CSAASPTGGYTF.

This clonotype was found a few times. The V and J genes are TRBV4-2 and TRBJ2-6, with D perhaps matching TRBD1 (6 bases). The CDR3 has 16 residues. The V gene lost 3 bases and the J gene lost 4 bases, with 13 bases spanning the gap. Germline V gene data show CDR1 as LGHNA and CDR2 as YNFKEQ. The CDR3 sequence is CASSQPMGAGANVLTF. CDR3 nucleotide sequence: TGTGCCAGCAGCCAGCCTATGGGGGCCGGGGCCAACGTCCTGACTTTC.

This clonotype has a handful of counts. V is TRBV12-3 or TRBV12-4 and J is TRBJ2-3; D possibly corresponds to TRBD2 (5 bases). The CDR3 extends over 14 amino acids. Trimming took 5 bases from V and 0 from J, leaving 9 bases between them. CDR3 protein: CASSILVSTDTQYF. The CDR3 nucleotides are TGTGCCAGCAGTATACTAGTTAGCACAGATACGCAGTATTTT.

The chain has TRBV4-1 and TRBJ1-5, with D perhaps matching TRBD1 (5 bases). CDR1 is MGHRA and CDR2 is YSYEKL in the germline V gene. V was pared by 1 base and J by 4 bases, with 8 bases between. The CDR3 is 14 residues long. CDR3 nucleotide sequence: TGCGCCAGCAGCCAAGTCCAGGGTAATCAGCCCCAGCATTTT. Translation gives CASSQVQGNQPQHF.

V is TRBV5-1 and J is TRBJ1-1, with D unclear. Germline CDR1 and CDR2: SGHRS and YFSETQ. Between the trimmed V and J ends, which lost 4 bases and 0 bases, there was a span of 10 bases. This CDR3 is built from 14 residues. The CDR3 is CASSADGLNTEAFF. As DNA, the CDR3 is TGCGCCAGCAGCGCGGACGGCCTGAACACTGAAGCTTTCTTT.

This clonotype has a handful of counts. The J gene is TRBJ1-1, the V gene TRBV7-2; D is perhaps TRBD1 (5 bases). The germline gives CDR1 SGHTA, CDR2 FQGNSA. CDR3 length: 14 amino acids. With 2 bases removed from V and 4 bases from J, the gap between germline ends came to 11 bases. The CDR3: CASSLQWGITEAFF. In DNA form, the CDR3 reads TGTGCCAGCAGCTTACAATGGGGCATCACTGAAGCTTTCTTT.

J is TRBJ1-5 and V is TRBV12-3 or TRBV12-4, with TRBD1 matching 7 bases. This CDR3 is built from 15 residues. The V gene end was trimmed by 9 bases and the J gene end by 2 bases; junction bases not matched to a gene: 10. CDR3 nucleotide sequence: TGTGCCAGTCGACAGGGTCGACCTCGCAATCAGCCCCAGCATTTT. Translated: CASRQGRPRNQPQHF.